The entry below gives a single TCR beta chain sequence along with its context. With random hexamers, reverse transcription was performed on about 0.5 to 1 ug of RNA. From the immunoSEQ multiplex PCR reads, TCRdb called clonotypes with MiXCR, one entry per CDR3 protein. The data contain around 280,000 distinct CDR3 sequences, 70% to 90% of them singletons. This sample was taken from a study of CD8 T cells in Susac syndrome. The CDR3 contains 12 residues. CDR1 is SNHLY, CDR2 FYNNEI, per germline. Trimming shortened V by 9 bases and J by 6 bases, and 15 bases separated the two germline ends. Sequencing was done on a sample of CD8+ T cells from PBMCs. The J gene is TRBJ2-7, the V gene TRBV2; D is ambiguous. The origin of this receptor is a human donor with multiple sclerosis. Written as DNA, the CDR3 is TGTGCCAGTTTAGGTACCCTCTCCGAGCAGTACTTC. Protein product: CASLGTLSEQYF.